This TCR beta chain derives from a study of Ad26.COV2.S vaccination and SARS-CoV-2 variants. Libraries were prepared by immunoSEQ multiplex PCR; TCRdb keeps only in-frame clonotypes and omits some of them. The sample has approximately 420,000 clones, approximately 90% seen once. The treatment was: about 20 received Ad26.COV2.S at low or high dose, single or two shots; roughly 5 received placebo; per-sample allocation not given. Material that was analyzed had been drawn on day 63 after the first vaccine or placebo injection. The CDR3 spans 15 residues. Between the trimmed V and J ends, which lost 2 bases and 1 base, there was a span of 11 bases. Per germline, CDR1 KGHSH and CDR2 LQKENI.

The sample here was peripheral blood, taken in a trial of Ad26.COV2.S vaccine versus placebo. The sequence was obtained from a person between 18 and 65 years old who received the Ad26.COV2.S COVID-19 vaccine or a placebo. The chain couples TRBV18 to TRBJ1-1, with D perhaps matching TRBD1 (5 bases). For the CDR3, the DNA is TGTGCCAGCTCACCAAATTCAGGGTCGAACACTGAAGCTTTCTTT. Encoded protein: CASSPNSGSNTEAFF. Full variable domain (remainder filled in from reference TRBV18 and TRBJ1-1): NAGVMQNPRHLVRRRGQEARLRCSPMKGHSHVYWYRQLPEEGLKFMVYLQKENIIDESGMPKERFSAEFPKEGPSILRIQQVVRGDSAAYFCASSPNSGSNTEAFFGQGTRLTVV.